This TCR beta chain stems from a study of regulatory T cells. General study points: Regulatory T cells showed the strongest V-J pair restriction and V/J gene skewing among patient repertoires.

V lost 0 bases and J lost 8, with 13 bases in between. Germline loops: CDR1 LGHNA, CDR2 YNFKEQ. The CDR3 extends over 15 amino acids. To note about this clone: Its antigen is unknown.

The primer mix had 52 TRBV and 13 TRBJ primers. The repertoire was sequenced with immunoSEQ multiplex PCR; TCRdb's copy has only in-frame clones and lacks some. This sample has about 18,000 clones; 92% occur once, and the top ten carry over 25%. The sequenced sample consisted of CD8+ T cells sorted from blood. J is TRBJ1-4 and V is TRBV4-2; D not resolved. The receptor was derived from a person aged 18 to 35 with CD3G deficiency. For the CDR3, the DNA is TGTGCCAGCAGCCAAGATCGCGACGTCGGAGAAAAACTGTTTTTT. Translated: CASSQDRDVGEKLFF.